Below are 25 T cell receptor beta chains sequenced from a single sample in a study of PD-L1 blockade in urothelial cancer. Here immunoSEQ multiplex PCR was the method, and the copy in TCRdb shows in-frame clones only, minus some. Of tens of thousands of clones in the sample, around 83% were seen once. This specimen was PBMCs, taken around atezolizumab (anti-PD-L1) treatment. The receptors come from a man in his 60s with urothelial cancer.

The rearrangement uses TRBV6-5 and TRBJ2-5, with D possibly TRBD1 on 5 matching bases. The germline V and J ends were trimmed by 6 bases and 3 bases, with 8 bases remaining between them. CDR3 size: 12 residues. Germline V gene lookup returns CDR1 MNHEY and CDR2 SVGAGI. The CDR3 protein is CASRDSKETQYF. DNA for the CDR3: TGTGCCAGCAGAGACAGCAAAGAGACCCAGTACTTC.

The CDR3 bases are TGCGCCAGCAGCCAGGGTACAAGCCTAGCTACAGATACGCAGTATTTT. Translation: CASSQGTSLATDTQYF. V usage is TRBV4-3 and J usage is TRBJ2-3, with a weak D call TRBD2 (5 bases). Germline CDR1 and CDR2: LGHNA and YSLEER. There are 16 residues in the CDR3. V lost 3 bases and J 3 bases, leaving 16 bases between the germline ends.

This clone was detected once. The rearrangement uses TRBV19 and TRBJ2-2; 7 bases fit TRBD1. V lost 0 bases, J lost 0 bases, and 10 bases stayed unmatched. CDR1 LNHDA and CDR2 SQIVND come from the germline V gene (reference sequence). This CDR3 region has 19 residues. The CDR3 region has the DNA TGTGCCAGTAGTATAGATGCCCTATGGGACAGTTCGAACACCGGGGAGCTGTTTTTT. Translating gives CASSIDALWDSSNTGELFF. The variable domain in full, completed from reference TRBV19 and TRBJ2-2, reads DGGITQSPKYLFRKEGQNVTLSCEQNLNHDAMYWYRQDPGQGLRLIYYSQIVNDFQKGDIAEGYSVSREKKESFPLTVTSAQKNPTAFYLCASSIDALWDSSNTGELFFGEGSRLTVL.

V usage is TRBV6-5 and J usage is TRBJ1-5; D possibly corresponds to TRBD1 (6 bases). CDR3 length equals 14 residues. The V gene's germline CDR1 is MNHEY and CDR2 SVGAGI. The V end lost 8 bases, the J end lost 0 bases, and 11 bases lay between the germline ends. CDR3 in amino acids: CASARDNSNQPQHF. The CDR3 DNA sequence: TGTGCCAGCGCCCGGGACAATAGCAATCAGCCCCAGCATTTT.

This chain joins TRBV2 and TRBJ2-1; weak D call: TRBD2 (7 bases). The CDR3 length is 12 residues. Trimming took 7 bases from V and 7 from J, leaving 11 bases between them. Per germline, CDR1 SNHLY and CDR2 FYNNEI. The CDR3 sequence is CASIGRGNEQFF. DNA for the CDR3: TGTGCCAGCATTGGGAGGGGGAATGAGCAGTTCTTC.

CDR3 in DNA: TGCAGTGCTCCAGAGGCCTACGAGCAGTACTTC. Translated, it gives CSAPEAYEQYF. V usage is TRBV20-1 and J usage is TRBJ2-7; D is ambiguous. V lost 5 bases, J lost 2 bases, and 7 bases lay in between. The germline gives CDR1 DFQATT, CDR2 SNEGSKA (reference sequence). There are 11 residues in the CDR3.

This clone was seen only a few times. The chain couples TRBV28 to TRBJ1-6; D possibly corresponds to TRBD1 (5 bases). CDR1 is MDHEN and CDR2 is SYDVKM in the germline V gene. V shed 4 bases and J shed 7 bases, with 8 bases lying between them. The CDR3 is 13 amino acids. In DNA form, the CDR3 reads TGTGCCAGCAGTTCTCGGGGGAATTCACCCCTCCACTTT. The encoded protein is CASSSRGNSPLHF.

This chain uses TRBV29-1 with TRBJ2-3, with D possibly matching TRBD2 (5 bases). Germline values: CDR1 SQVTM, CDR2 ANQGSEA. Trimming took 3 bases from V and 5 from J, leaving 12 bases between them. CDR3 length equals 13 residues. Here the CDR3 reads CSVDEGFEDTQYF. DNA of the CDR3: TGCAGCGTTGACGAGGGTTTCGAAGATACGCAGTATTTT.

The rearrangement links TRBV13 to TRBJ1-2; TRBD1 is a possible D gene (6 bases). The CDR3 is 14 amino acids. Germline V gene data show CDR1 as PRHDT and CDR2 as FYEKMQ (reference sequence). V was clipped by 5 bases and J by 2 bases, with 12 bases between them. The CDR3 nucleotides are TGTGCCAGCAGCCCAGGACAGAAAAACTATGGCTACACCTTC. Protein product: CASSPGQKNYGYTF.

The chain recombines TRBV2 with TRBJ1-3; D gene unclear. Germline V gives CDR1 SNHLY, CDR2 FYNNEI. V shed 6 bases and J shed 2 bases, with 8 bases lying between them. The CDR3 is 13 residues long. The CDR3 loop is CASRALPGNTIYF. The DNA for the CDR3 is TGTGCCAGCAGGGCCCTCCCTGGAAACACCATATATTTT.

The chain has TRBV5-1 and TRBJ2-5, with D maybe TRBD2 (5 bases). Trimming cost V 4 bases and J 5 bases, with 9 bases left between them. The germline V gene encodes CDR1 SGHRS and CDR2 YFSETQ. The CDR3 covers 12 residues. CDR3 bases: TGCGCCAGCAGCATTAGCGCGGAGACCCAGTACTTC. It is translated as CASSISAETQYF.

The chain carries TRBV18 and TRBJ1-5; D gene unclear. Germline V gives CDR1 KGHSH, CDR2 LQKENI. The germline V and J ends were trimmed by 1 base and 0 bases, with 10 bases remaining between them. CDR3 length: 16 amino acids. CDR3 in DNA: TGTGCCAGCTCACCACAAGCCGGTCATAGCAATCAGCCCCAGCATTTT. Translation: CASSPQAGHSNQPQHF. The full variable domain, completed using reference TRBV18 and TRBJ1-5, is NAGVMQNPRHLVRRRGQEARLRCSPMKGHSHVYWYRQLPEEGLKFMVYLQKENIIDESGMPKERFSAEFPKEGPSILRIQQVVRGDSAAYFCASSPQAGHSNQPQHFGDGTRLSIL.

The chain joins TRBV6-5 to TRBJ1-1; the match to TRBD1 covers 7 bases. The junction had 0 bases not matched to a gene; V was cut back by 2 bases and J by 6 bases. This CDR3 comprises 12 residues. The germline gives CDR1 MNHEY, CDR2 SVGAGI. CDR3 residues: CASSYGQAEAFF. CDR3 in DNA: TGTGCCAGCAGTTACGGACAGGCTGAAGCTTTCTTT.

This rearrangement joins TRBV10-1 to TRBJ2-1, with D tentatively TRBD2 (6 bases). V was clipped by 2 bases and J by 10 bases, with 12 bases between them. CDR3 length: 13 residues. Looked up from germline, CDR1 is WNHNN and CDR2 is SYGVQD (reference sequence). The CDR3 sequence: CASSEPGLSEQFF. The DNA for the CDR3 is TGCGCCAGCAGTGAGCCGGGACTTTCGGAGCAGTTCTTC.

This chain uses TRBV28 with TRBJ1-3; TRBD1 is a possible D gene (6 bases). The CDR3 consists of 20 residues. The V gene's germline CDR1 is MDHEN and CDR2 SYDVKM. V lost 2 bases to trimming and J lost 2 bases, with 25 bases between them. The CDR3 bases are TGTGCCAGCAGTTTAAGAACCCCCTACAGGGTAGAAGGACCTGGAAACACCATATATTTT. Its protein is CASSLRTPYRVEGPGNTIYF.

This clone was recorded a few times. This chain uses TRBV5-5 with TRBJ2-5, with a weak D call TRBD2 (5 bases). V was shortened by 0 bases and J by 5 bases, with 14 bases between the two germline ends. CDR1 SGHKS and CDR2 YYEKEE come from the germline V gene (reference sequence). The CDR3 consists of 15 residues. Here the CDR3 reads CASSLDLGVGETQYF. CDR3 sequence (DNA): TGTGCCAGCAGCTTGGACTTGGGAGTTGGCGAGACCCAGTACTTC.

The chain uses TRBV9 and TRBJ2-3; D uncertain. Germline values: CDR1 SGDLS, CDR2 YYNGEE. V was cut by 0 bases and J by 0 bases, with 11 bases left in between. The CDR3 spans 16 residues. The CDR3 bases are TGTGCCAGCAGCGTAGAGGCAGGATCTAGCACAGATACGCAGTATTTT. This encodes CASSVEAGSSTDTQYF.

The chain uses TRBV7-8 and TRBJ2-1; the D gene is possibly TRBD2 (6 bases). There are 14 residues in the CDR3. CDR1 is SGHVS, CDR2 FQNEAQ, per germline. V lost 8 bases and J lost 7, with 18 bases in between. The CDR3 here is CASGLVGGENEQFF. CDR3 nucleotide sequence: TGTGCCAGCGGACTGGTCGGGGGTGAAAATGAGCAGTTCTTC. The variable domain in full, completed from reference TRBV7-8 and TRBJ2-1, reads GAGVSQSPRYKVAKRGQDVALRCDPISGHVSLFWYQQALGQGPEFLTYFQNEAQLDKSGLPSDRFFAERPEGSVSTLKIQRTQQEDSAVYLCASGLVGGENEQFFGPGTRLTVL.

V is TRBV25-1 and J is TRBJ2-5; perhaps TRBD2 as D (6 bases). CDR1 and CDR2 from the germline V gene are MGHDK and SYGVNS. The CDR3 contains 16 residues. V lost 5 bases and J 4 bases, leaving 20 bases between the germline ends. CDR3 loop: CASSTHGTDLRETQYF. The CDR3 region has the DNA TGTGCCAGCAGTACCCACGGGACTGACCTCCGAGAGACCCAGTACTTC.

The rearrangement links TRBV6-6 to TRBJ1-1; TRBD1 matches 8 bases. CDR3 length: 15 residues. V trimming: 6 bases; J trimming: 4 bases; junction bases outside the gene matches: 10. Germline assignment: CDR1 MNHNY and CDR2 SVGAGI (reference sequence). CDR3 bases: TGTGCCAGCAGACCCGACAGGGGCTGGGCCACTGAAGCTTTCTTT. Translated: CASRPDRGWATEAFF.

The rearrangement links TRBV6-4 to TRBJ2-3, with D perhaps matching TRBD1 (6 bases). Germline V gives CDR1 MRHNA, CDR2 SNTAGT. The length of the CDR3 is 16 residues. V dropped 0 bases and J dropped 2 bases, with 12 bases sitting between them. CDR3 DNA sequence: TGTGCCAGCAGTGACTCTGGGGGCACTAACACAGATACGCAGTATTTT. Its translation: CASSDSGGTNTDTQYF.

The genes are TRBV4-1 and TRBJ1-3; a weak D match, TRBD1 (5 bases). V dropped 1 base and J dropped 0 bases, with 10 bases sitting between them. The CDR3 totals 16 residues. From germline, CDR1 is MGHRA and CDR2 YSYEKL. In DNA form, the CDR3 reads TGCGCCAGCAGCCAAGTGACAGCTCCCTCTGGAAACACCATATATTTT. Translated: CASSQVTAPSGNTIYF.

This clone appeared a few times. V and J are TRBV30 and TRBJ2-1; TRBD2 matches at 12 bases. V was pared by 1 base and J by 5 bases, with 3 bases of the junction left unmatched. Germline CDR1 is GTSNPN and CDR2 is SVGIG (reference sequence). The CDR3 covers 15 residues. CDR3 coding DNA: TGTGCCTGGAGTGGGACTAGCGGGAACCACAATGAGCAGTTCTTC. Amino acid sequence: CAWSGTSGNHNEQFF. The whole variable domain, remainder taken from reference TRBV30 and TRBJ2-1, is SQTIHQWPATLVQPVGSPLSLECTVEGTSNPNLYWYRQAAGRGLQLLFYSVGIGQISSEVPQNLSASRPQDRQFILSSKKLLLSDSGFYLCAWSGTSGNHNEQFFGPGTRLTVL.

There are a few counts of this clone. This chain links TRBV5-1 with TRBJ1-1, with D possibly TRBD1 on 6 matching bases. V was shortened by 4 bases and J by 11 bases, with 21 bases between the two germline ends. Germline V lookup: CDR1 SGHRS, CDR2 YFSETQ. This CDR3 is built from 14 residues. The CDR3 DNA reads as TGCGCCAGCAGCGTCGGTAAGGGACACAGAGGGGCTTTCTTT. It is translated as CASSVGKGHRGAFF.

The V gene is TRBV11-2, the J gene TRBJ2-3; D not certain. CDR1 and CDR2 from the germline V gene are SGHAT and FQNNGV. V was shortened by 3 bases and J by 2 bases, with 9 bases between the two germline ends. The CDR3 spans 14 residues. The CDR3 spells CASSFNFYTDTQYF. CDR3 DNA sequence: TGTGCCAGCAGCTTTAACTTTTACACAGATACGCAGTATTTT.